This T cell receptor (beta chain) was sequenced for a study of long-term antiretroviral therapy in people with HIV. The assay used was immunoSEQ (version v3.0), run at survey level. Using immunoSEQ multiplex PCR, the repertoire was profiled, and TCRdb retains in-frame clones only, with some absent. The sample lists under 30,000 clones; roughly 94% were seen once. Regarding this clone: The antigen is not known.

Trimming left V 3 bases short and J 1 base short, with 9 bases between. Germline CDR1 SNHLY, CDR2 FYNNEI. The CDR3 totals 14 residues. United States facilities provided treatment to all participants with HIV. Points from the study as a whole: Versus controls, repertoires in people with HIV had narrower CDR3 length ranges.

The sequence came from a woman aged 50 to 60 with HIV. This sequence joins TRBV2 and TRBJ2-5, with D perhaps TRBD1 (5 bases). The sequenced sample was unsorted PBMCs, obtained roughly 5.1 years after starting antiretroviral therapy. In nucleotides, the CDR3 is TGTGCCAGCAGTGACGGCAGGGTCCAAGAGACCCAGTACTTC. It translates to CASSDGRVQETQYF.